The clone carrying this T cell receptor beta chain was counted only a few times. The data originate from a study of T-cell reconstitution after alpha-beta-depleted transplantation in children. Researchers prepared the TCRbeta library using unique molecular identifiers, the study reports. Using its own MiXCR run on the PCR reads, TCRdb lists one record per CDR3 protein. The sample carries hundreds of thousands of distinct CDR3 sequences, around 15% recorded once. This CDR3 contains 19 residues. The germline CDR1 and CDR2 sequences are SGHDT and YYEEEE. V shed 3 bases and J 1 base; nucleotides not matched to a gene: 14.

The sequencing here drew on PBMCs, mostly from graft donor cells, taken 360 days after TCRalphabeta/CD19-depleted stem cell transplant. This chain connects TRBV5-6 to TRBJ2-4; 9 bases align to TRBD1. The origin of this receptor is a boy in the first two years of life who had a stem cell transplant for Wiskott-Aldrich syndrome, so the T cells may come from the graft donor. The CDR3 spells CASSWKGQGYVRAKNIQYF. DNA for the CDR3: TGTGCCAGCAGCTGGAAAGGACAGGGGTACGTGAGGGCCAAAAACATTCAGTACTTC.